What follows are 19 T cell receptor beta chains derived from one specimen sequenced in a study of CXCR3-negative and CXCR3-positive naive CD8 T cells. Points from the study as a whole: TRB CDR3 hydrophobicity was greater in CXCR3-positive naive cells than in CXCR3-negative naive cells.

The method, 5' RACE with UMI labels, was used to prepare the TRB cDNA libraries. TCRdb derives one entry per CDR3 protein from the 5' RACE reads, leaving out DNA. The table lists approximately 6,900 distinct CDR3 sequences. Their specific antigens are unknown. Sequencing was done on a sample of naive CXCR3+ CD8+ T cells from blood. Subset in this sample: CD45RO-CCR7+CD27+CD95- naive CD8+ T cells expressing CXCR3 (TNR3+). All receptors come from a human donor in good health. Some clones in this sample may be carry-over from other donors' samples.

The V gene is TRBV2, the J gene TRBJ2-1; TCRdb's D gene call, TRBD1, goes unchecked for lack of DNA. CDR1 SNHLY and CDR2 FYNNEI come from the germline V gene. The CDR3 is made up of 12 amino acids. The CDR3 reads CASKTGGDEQFF.

This clonotype is deemed medium-sized by its frequency. The J gene is TRBJ2-2, the V gene TRBV7-6. Germline V gene lookup returns CDR1 SGHVS and CDR2 FNYEAQ. The CDR3 is 14 residues long. The CDR3 sequence: CASSLAGDTGELFF.

Judged by frequency, this clonotype is medium-sized (0.01 to 0.1%). This chain joins TRBV30 and TRBJ1-1. The CDR3 extends over 11 amino acids. The germline V gene encodes CDR1 GTSNPN and CDR2 SVGIG (reference sequence). The CDR3 sequence: CAWGPGPEAFF. Supplemented by reference TRBV30 and TRBJ1-1, the full variable domain reads SQTIHQWPATLVQPVGSPLSLECTVEGTSNPNLYWYRQAAGRGLQLLFYSVGIGQISSEVPQNLSASRPQDRQFILSSKKLLLSDSGFYLCAWGPGPEAFFGQGTRLTVV.

Frequency places this clonotype as medium-sized (0.01 to 0.1%). The V call is TRBV29-1, the J call TRBJ2-2; TCRdb proposes TRBD2, but this gene call is untestable without DNA. Germline values: CDR1 SQVTM, CDR2 ANQGSEA. The CDR3 runs to 16 residues. CDR3 in amino acids: CSVEDRAGGNTGELFF.

The chain couples TRBV7-8 to TRBJ2-5; lacking DNA, the TRBD1 call made by TCRdb goes unchecked. The CDR3 runs to 16 residues. The germline V gene encodes CDR1 SGHVS and CDR2 FQNEAQ. Here the CDR3 reads CASSFPRGDAQETQYF.

The chain has TRBV25-1 and TRBJ1-2; lacking DNA, the TRBD1 call made by TCRdb goes unchecked. The CDR3 has 15 residues. The germline V gene has CDR1 MGHDK and CDR2 SYGVNS. The CDR3 spells CASSEGGGPNYGYTF.

This chain connects TRBV2 to TRBJ2-5. The CDR3 spans 15 residues. The germline V gene encodes CDR1 SNHLY and CDR2 FYNNEI. The CDR3 sequence is CASRDRIGYQETQYF.

This clonotype is classed as medium-sized by frequency. The J gene is TRBJ2-5, the V gene TRBV4-1; TCRdb indicates TRBD1, and absent DNA this call remains unverified. Per the germline V gene, CDR1 is MGHRA and CDR2 is YSYEKL. This CDR3 spans 16 amino acids. The CDR3 here is CASSQDATGGQETQYF.

The rearrangement links TRBV19 to TRBJ2-7; no DNA is available, so the TRBD1 call from TCRdb remains unchecked. This CDR3 region has 14 residues. CDR1 and CDR2 from the germline V gene are LNHDA and SQIVND (reference sequence). The chain's CDR3 is CASSIPGQPYEQYF.

By frequency, this clonotype registers medium-sized. The genes are TRBV21-1 and TRBJ2-3; there is no DNA to check the TCRdb D call of TRBD2. TRBV21-1 is given as a pseudogene. The length of the CDR3 is 16 residues. This CDR3 is CASSKGSGTHPDTQYF.

This clonotype is medium-sized by frequency. CDR3 in amino acids: CASSVGGGDEQFF. The chain has TRBV9 and TRBJ2-1; TCRdb returns TRBD2, unconfirmable since there is no DNA. The CDR3 is 13 residues long. The germline V gene has CDR1 SGDLS and CDR2 YYNGEE. The full variable domain, in which reference TRBV9 and TRBJ2-1 provide the parts outside the CDR3, is DSGVTQTPKHLITATGQRVTLRCSPRSGDLSVYWYQQSLDQGLQFLIQYYNGEERAKGNILERFSAQQFPDLHSELNLSSLELGDSALYFCASSVGGGDEQFFGPGTRLTVL.

The chain uses TRBV29-1 and TRBJ1-1. Germline V gene lookup returns CDR1 SQVTM and CDR2 ANQGSEA. This CDR3 contains 12 residues. The CDR3 loop is CSVYRMNTEAFF. Supplemented by reference TRBV29-1 and TRBJ1-1, the full variable domain reads SAVISQKPSRDICQRGTSLTIQCQVDSQVTMMFWYRQQPGQSLTLIATANQGSEATYESGFVIDKFPISRPNLTFSTLTVSNMSPEDSSIYLCSVYRMNTEAFFGQGTRLTVV.

Frequency places this clonotype as medium-sized. This rearrangement joins TRBV7-2 to TRBJ2-1; TCRdb calls TRBD2, which cannot be checked without DNA. The CDR3 has 17 amino acids. The germline gives CDR1 SGHTA, CDR2 FQGNSA. The chain's CDR3 is CASSPRLAGNLGNEQFF.

The chain joins TRBV2 to TRBJ1-1; the TRBD1 assignment by TCRdb is unverifiable without DNA. CDR1 is SNHLY, CDR2 FYNNEI, per germline. CDR3 size: 13 residues. The chain's CDR3 is CASWRTGVTEAFF.

The rearrangement uses TRBV29-1 and TRBJ2-6; the D call from TCRdb, TRBD2, cannot be confirmed without DNA. Looked up from germline, CDR1 is SQVTM and CDR2 is ANQGSEA. The length of the CDR3 is 15 residues. The CDR3 sequence is CSVEREGPGANVLTF.

Considering frequency, this clonotype is medium-sized (0.01 to 0.1%). The rearrangement uses TRBV20-1 and TRBJ2-1. This CDR3 contains 13 residues. Germline values: CDR1 DFQATT, CDR2 SNEGSKA (reference sequence). This CDR3 reads CSARSNSYNEQFF.

The chain carries TRBV19 and TRBJ1-5. CDR3 length: 15 amino acids. Germline CDR1 and CDR2: LNHDA and SQIVND (reference sequence). The CDR3: CASSMISGNNQPQHF.

This clonotype shows up as medium-sized by frequency. The V and J genes are TRBV12-3 or TRBV12-4 and TRBJ1-1; TCRdb calls TRBD1, which cannot be checked without DNA. The CDR3 is made up of 11 amino acids. The CDR3 region is CASSPTGPAFF.

The chain has TRBV7-2 and TRBJ2-1; absent DNA, TCRdb's TRBD2 call cannot be checked. This CDR3 spans 15 amino acids. Per the germline V gene, CDR1 is SGHTA and CDR2 is FQGNSA. CDR3 sequence reads: CASSLGALLNNEQFF.